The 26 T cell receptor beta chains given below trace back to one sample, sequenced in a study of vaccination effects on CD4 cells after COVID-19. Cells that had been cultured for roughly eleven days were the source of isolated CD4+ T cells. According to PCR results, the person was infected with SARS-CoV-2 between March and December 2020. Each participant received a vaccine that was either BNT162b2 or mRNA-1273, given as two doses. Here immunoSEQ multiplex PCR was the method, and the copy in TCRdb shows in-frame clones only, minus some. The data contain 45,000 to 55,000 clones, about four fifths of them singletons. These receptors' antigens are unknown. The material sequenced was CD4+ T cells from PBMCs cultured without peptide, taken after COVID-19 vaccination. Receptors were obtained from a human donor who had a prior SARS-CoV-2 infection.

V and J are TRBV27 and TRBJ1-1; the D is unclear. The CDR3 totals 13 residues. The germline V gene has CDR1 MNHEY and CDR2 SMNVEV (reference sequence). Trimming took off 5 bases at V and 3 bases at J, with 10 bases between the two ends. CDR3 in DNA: TGTGCCAGCAGTCAGAACCGGGACACTGAAGCTTTCTTT. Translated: CASSQNRDTEAFF.

The CDR3 loop reads CASSLVDHQPQHF. CDR3 DNA: TGTGCCAGCAGCTTAGTGGACCATCAGCCCCAGCATTTT. The chain joins TRBV7-2 to TRBJ1-5; D is unclear. From germline, CDR1 is SGHTA and CDR2 FQGNSA. V was pared by 1 base and J by 5 bases, with 6 bases between. The CDR3 length is 13 residues.

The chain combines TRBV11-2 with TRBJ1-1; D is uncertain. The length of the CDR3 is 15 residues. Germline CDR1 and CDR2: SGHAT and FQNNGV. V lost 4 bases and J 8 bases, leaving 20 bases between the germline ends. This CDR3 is CASSSDRFYVSEAFF. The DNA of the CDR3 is TGTGCCAGCAGCTCGGATAGGTTTTATGTTTCGGAAGCTTTCTTT.

CDR3 region: CASSQGRSSGTDTQYF. In DNA, the CDR3 is TGTGCCAGCAGCCAAGGTAGGAGCTCGGGGACAGATACGCAGTATTTT. V gene TRBV3-1 (or the pseudogene TRBV3-2) combines with J gene TRBJ2-3, with D maybe TRBD2 (5 bases). From germline, CDR1 is LGHDT and CDR2 YNNKEL (reference sequence). This CDR3 spans 16 amino acids. The V end lost 1 base, the J end lost 3 bases, and 14 bases lay between the germline ends.

The CDR3 region is CASSPDSGTGLNQPQHF. CDR3 coding DNA: TGTGCCAGCAGCCCCGACTCCGGGACAGGACTCAATCAGCCCCAGCATTTT. V usage is TRBV11-2 and J usage is TRBJ1-5, with TRBD1 matching 8 bases. With V trimmed by 5 bases and J by 3 bases, 12 bases remained unmatched. The germline CDR1 and CDR2 sequences are SGHAT and FQNNGV. The length of the CDR3 is 17 residues.

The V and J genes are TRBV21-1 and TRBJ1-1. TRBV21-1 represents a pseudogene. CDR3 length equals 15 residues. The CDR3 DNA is TGTGCCAGCAGCAAAGCCATGCGGGGGAACACTGAAGCTTTCTTT. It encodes CASSKAMRGNTEAFF.

CDR3 loop: CASSQGGTSGFSYNEQFF. For the CDR3, the DNA is TGCGCCAGCAGCCAAGGGGGGACTAGCGGCTTCTCCTACAATGAGCAGTTCTTC. The chain employs TRBV4-3 and TRBJ2-1, with 11 bases identical to TRBD2. There are 18 residues in the CDR3. The trim removed 1 base at V and 0 bases at J, leaving 5 bases unmatched. Germline values: CDR1 LGHNA, CDR2 YSLEER.

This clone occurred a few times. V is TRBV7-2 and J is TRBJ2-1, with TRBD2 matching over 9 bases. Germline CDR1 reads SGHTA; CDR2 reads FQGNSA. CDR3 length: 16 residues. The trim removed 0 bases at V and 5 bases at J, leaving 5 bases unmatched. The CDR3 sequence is CASSLAVREGHNEQFF. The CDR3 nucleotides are TGTGCCAGCAGCTTAGCTGTGCGGGAGGGCCACAATGAGCAGTTCTTC. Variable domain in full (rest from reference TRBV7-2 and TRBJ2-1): GAGVSQSPSNKVTEKGKDVELRCDPISGHTALYWYRQSLGQGLEFLIYFQGNSAPDKSGLPSDRFSAERTGGSVSTLTIQRTQQEDSAVYLCASSLAVREGHNEQFFGPGTRLTVL.

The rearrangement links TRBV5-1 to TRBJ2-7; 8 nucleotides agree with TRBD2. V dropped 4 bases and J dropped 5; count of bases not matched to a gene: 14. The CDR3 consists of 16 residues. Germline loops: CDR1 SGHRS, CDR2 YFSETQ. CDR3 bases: TGCGCCAGCAGCCCCCGTTCGGGGGGGCCAAGGAACGAGCAGTACTTC. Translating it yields CASSPRSGGPRNEQYF.

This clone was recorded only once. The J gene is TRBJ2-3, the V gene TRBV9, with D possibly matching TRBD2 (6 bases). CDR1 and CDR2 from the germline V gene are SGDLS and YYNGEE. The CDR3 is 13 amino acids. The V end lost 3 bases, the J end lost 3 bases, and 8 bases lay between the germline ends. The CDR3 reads CASSAGLTDTQYF. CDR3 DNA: TGTGCCAGCAGCGCCGGACTAACAGATACGCAGTATTTT.

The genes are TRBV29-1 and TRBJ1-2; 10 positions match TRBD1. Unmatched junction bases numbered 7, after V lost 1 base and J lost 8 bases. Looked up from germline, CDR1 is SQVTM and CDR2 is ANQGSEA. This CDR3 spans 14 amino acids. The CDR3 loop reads CSVEGPGQGGGYTF. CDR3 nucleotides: TGCAGCGTTGAAGGACCCGGACAGGGGGGGGGCTACACCTTC.

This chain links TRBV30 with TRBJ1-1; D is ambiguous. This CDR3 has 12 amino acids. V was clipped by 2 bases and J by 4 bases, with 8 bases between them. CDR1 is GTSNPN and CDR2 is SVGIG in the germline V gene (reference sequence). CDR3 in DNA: TGTGCCTGGAGTCGGGCAGGCACTGAAGCTTTCTTT. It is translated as CAWSRAGTEAFF. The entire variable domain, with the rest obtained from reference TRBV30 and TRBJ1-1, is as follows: SQTIHQWPATLVQPVGSPLSLECTVEGTSNPNLYWYRQAAGRGLQLLFYSVGIGQISSEVPQNLSASRPQDRQFILSSKKLLLSDSGFYLCAWSRAGTEAFFGQGTRLTVV.

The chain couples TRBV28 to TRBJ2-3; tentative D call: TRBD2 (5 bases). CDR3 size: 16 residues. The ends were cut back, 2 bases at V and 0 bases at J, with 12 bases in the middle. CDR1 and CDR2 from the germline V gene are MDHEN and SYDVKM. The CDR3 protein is CASSLVDYSSTDTQYF. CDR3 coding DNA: TGTGCCAGCAGTTTAGTTGACTACTCTAGCACAGATACGCAGTATTTT. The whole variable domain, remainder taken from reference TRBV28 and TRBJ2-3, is DVKVTQSSRYLVKRTGEKVFLECVQDMDHENMFWYRQDPGLGLRLIYFSYDVKMKEKGDIPEGYSVSREKKERFSLILESASTNQTSMYLCASSLVDYSSTDTQYFGPGTRLTVL.

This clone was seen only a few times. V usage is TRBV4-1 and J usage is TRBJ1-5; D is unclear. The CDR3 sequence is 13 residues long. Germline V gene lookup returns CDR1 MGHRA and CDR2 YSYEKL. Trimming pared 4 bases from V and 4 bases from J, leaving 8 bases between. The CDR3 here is CASSLTGNQPQHF. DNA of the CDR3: TGCGCCAGCAGCCTAACGGGGAATCAGCCCCAGCATTTT.

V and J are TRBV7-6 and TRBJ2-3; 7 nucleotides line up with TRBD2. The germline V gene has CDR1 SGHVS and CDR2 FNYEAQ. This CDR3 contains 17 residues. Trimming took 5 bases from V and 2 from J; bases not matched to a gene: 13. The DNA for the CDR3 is TGTGCCAGCAGCCGAAATGGGAGGGCCTGGGTCACAGATACGCAGTATTTT. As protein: CASSRNGRAWVTDTQYF.

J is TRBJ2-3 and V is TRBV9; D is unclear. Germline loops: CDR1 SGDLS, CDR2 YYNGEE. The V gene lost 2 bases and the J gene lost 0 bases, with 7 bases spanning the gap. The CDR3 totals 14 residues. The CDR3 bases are TGTGCCAGCAGCGTGGGCAGTAGCACAGATACGCAGTATTTT. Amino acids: CASSVGSSTDTQYF.

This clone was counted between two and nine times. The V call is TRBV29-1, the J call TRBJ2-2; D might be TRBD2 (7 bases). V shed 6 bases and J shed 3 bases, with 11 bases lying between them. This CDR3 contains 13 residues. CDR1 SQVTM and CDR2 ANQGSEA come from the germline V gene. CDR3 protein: CSVAGADTGELFF. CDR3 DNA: TGCAGCGTCGCGGGGGCCGACACCGGGGAGCTGTTTTTT.

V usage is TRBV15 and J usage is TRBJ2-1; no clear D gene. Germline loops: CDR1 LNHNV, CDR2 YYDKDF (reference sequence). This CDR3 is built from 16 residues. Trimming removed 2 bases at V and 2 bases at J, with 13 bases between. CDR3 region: CATSRSLGAAYNEQFF. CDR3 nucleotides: TGTGCCACCAGCAGATCCTTGGGCGCCGCCTACAATGAGCAGTTCTTC.

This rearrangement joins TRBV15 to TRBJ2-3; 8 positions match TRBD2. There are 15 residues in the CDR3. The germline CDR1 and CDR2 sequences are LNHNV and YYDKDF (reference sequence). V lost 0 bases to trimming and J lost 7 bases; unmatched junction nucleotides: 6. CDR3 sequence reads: CATSRDNRGGHTQYF. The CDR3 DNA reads TGTGCCACCAGCAGAGATAACCGGGGGGGCCATACGCAGTATTTT.

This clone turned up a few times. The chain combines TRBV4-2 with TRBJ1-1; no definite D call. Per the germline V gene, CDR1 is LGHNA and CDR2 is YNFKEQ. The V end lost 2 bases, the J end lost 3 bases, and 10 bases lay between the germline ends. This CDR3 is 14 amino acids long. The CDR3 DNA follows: TGTGCCAGCAGCCAACCCCGGCTCGACACTGAAGCTTTCTTT. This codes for CASSQPRLDTEAFF.

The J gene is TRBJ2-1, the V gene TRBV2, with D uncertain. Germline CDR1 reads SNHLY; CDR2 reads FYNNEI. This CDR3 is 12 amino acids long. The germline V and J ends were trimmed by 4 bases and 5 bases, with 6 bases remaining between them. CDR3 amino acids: CASSVSDNEQFF. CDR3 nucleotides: TGTGCCAGCAGTGTAAGCGACAATGAGCAGTTCTTC. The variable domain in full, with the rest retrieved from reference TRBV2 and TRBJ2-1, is EPEVTQTPSHQVTQMGQEVILRCVPISNHLYFYWYRQILGQKVEFLVSFYNNEISEKSEIFDDQFSVERPDGSNFTLKIRSTKLEDSAMYFCASSVSDNEQFFGPGTRLTVL.

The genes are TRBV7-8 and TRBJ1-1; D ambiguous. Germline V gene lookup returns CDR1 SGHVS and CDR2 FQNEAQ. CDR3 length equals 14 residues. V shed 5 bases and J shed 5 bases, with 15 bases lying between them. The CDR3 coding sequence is TGTGCCAGCAGCAAAGACGGGTGGGGTACTGAAGCTTTCTTT. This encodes CASSKDGWGTEAFF.

The CDR3 coding sequence is TGTGCCAGCTCACCACAGGCAGGTCACTACGAGCAGTACTTC. This sequence encodes CASSPQAGHYEQYF. The chain uses TRBV18 and TRBJ2-7; no firm D call. CDR1 and CDR2 from the germline V gene are KGHSH and LQKENI. Trimming took off 1 base at V and 3 bases at J, with 10 bases between the two ends. The CDR3 has 14 residues.

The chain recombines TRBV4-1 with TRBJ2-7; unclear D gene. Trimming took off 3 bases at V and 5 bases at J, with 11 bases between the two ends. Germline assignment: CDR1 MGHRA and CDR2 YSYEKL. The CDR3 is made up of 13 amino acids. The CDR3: CASSQVTAHEQYF. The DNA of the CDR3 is TGCGCCAGCAGCCAGGTAACCGCCCACGAGCAGTACTTC.

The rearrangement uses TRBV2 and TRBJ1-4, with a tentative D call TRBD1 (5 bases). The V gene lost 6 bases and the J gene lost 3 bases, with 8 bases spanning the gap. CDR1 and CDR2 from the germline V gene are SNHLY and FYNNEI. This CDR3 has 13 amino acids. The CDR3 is CASREGPNEKLFF. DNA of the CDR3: TGTGCCAGCAGAGAGGGACCTAATGAAAAACTGTTTTTT.

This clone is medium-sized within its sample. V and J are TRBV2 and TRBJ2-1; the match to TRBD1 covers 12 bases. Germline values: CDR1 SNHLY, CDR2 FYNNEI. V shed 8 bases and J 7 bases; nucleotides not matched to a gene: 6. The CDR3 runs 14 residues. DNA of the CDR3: TGTGCCAGCGGGGGACAGGGGGCGCAAAATGAGCAGTTCTTC. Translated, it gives CASGGQGAQNEQFF.